This T cell receptor beta chain was identified in a study of T cells after posttransplantation cyclophosphamide. General observations from the study: Donor-recipient repertoire similarity was low at 1-2 months, rising over year one.

Measured with immunoSEQ multiplex PCR; TCRdb has only the in-frame clones, and not every one. The sample yields around 600 clones, 80% to 85% seen once. Turning to this clone: The antigen remains unidentified.

The sequence was collected from a man aged 40-50 years in good health, CMV-negative, and a related stem cell transplant donor. The sequenced material came from memory CD8+ T cells sorted from blood.

Here the CDR3 reads CASIEGVWPYEQYF. CDR3 sequence (DNA): TGTGCCAGCATCGAGGGGGTTTGGCCATACGAGCAGTACTTC. The chain carries TRBV25-1 and TRBJ2-7, with D possibly being TRBD1 (6 bases). The CDR3 spans 14 residues. Trimming pared 7 bases from V and 4 bases from J, leaving 17 bases between. Germline CDR1 and CDR2: MGHDK and SYGVNS.